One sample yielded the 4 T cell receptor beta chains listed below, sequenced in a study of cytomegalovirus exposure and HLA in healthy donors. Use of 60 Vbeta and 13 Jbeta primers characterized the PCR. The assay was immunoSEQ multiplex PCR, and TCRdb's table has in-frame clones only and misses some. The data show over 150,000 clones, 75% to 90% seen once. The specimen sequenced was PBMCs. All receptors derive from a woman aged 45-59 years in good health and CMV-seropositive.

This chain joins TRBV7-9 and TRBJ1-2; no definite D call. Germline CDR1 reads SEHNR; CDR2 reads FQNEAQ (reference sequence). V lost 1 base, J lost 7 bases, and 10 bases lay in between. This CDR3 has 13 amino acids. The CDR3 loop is CASSLGSGVGYTF. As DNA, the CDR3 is TGTGCCAGCAGCTTAGGCAGTGGTGTTGGCTACACCTTC. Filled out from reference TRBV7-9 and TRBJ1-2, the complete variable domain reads DTGVSQNPRHKITKRGQNVTFRCDPISEHNRLYWYRQTLGQGPEFLTYFQNEAQLEKSRLLSDRFSAERPKGSFSTLEIQRTEQGDSAMYLCASSLGSGVGYTFGSGTRLTVV.

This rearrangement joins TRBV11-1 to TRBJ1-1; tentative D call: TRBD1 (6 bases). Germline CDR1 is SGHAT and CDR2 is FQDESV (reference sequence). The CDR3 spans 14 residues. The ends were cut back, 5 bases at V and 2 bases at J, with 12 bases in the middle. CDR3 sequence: CASSAYRANTEAFF. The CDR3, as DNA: TGTGCCAGCAGCGCATACAGGGCTAACACTGAAGCTTTCTTT.

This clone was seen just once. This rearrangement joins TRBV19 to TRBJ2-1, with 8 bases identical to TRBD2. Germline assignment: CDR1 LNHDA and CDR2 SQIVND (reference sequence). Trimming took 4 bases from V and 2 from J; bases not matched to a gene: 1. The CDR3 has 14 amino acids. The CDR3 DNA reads TGTGCCAGTAGTAACGGGAGGGCCTACAATGAGCAGTTCTTC. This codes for CASSNGRAYNEQFF. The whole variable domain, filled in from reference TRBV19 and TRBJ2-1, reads DGGITQSPKYLFRKEGQNVTLSCEQNLNHDAMYWYRQDPGQGLRLIYYSQIVNDFQKGDIAEGYSVSREKKESFPLTVTSAQKNPTAFYLCASSNGRAYNEQFFGPGTRLTVL.

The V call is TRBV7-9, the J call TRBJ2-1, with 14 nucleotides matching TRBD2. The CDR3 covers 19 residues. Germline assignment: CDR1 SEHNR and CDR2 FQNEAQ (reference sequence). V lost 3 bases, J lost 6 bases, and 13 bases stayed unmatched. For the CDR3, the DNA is TGTGCCAGCAGCTTCGGACTAGCGGGAGGACAAAGGGTGGGCAATGAGCAGTTCTTC. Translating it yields CASSFGLAGGQRVGNEQFF.